This T cell receptor beta chain stems from a study of shared clonotypes between healthy human individuals. The donors, healthy adults who were HIV-negative, had experienced no recent acute infections or vaccinations. Libraries were prepared by immunoSEQ multiplex PCR; TCRdb keeps only in-frame clonotypes and omits some of them. Among around 530,000 clones listed, roughly four fifths were seen once. This CDR3 is built from 14 residues. Trimming pared 1 base from V and 4 bases from J, leaving 8 bases between. Germline assignment: CDR1 SEHNR and CDR2 FQNEAQ (reference sequence). This clone was seen a single time.

What was sequenced was PBMCs. The chain joins TRBV7-9 to TRBJ1-3; maybe TRBD1 (6 bases). The source of this sequence is a woman in her forties in good health. Some clones in this sample may be carry-over from other donors' samples. The CDR3 loop is CASSLVGGGNTIYF. The CDR3 region has the DNA TGTGCCAGCAGCTTAGTAGGGGGAGGAAACACCATATATTTT.